The entry that follows covers one TCR beta chain sequence. Reverse transcription used about 0.45 to 1 ug RNA and random hexamers. Amplification of TCR beta CDR3 spanned 54 Vbeta and 13 Jbeta via immunoSEQ multiplex PCR. MiXCR, applied by TCRdb to the immunoSEQ multiplex PCR reads, yields one record per CDR3 protein. The sample shows 130,000 or so distinct CDR3 sequences, around nine tenths of them seen only once. The source of the sample is a study of CD8 T cells in Susac syndrome. The V gene's germline CDR1 is SGHVS and CDR2 FNYEAQ. V was pared by 2 bases and J by 6 bases, with 8 bases between. The CDR3 is 13 amino acids.

The TCR sequence derives from a human donor with multiple sclerosis. The chain carries TRBV7-6 and TRBJ2-1, with D perhaps matching TRBD2 (5 bases). Sequencing input: CD8+ T cells from PBMCs. CDR3 nucleotide sequence: TGTGCCAGCAGCTTATTCAGCGGCAATGAGCAGTTCTTC. This translates into CASSLFSGNEQFF.